Listed below are T cell receptor beta chains from one sample, sequenced in a study of blood T cell repertoires in COVID-19. TCRdb's copy holds only in-frame clones and misses some; the assay was immunoSEQ multiplex PCR. The sample has about 74,000 clones; about 90% are singletons. Sequenced input: peripheral blood. Every receptor here comes from a woman between 45 and 60 years old in a cohort sampled during active COVID-19. Each CDR3 is given with its conserved first and last residue. Each record gives: clone size, J gene, V gene, CDR3 protein. A clone size is listed for some rows: how often the clone was seen (once, few, many), or a class if it is expanded.

>NA|TRBJ2-1|TRBV5-5
CASSGLAGNNNEQFF
>NA|TRBJ2-5|TRBV5-1
CASTRDRVYGTQYF
>NA|TRBJ2-7|TRBV11-2
CASSPELLAGDAYEQYF
>NA|TRBJ2-1|TRBV19
CASSIGGRGLAYNEQFF
>NA|TRBJ1-2|TRBV6-1
CASSEGRGRGYGYTF
>NA|TRBJ2-7|TRBV18
CASSPPGTGVGEQYF
>NA|TRBJ2-5|TRBV5-1
CASSPGTSGRETQYF
>NA|TRBJ2-7|TRBV5-1
CASSLSGQGYEQYF
>once|TRBJ2-7|TRBV5-1
CASTQQAGQGERQYF
>NA|TRBJ2-3|TRBV9
CASGPGNPTDTQYF
>NA|TRBJ2-1|TRBV5-8
CASSLRQGGRSGWFF
>NA|TRBJ2-5|TRBV6-6
CASSTQDRVSETQYF
>NA|TRBJ1-3|TRBV9
CASSPQNNLRNTIYF
>NA|TRBJ2-1|TRBV27
CASRLWGQGDEQFF
>NA|TRBJ1-2|TRBV6-1
CASSEIDYGYTF
>NA|TRBJ2-7|TRBV27
CASSSIDRRYEQYF
>NA|TRBJ2-1|TRBV10-3
CAISSGDSHNEQFF